Presented here are 13 T cell receptor beta chains from one specimen sequenced in a study of blood T cells in healthy people across ages (dated by TCRdb to 2013 to 2016). Library generation was performed with 5' RACE. The instrument was an Illumina HiSeq 2500. A second about 7 to 11 cycle PCR used a sample-barcoded 5' primer and a J-beta primer mix. The public reads were quality trimmed at Q25 with fastp and then assembled into clones with MiXCR by TCRdb, keeping productive beta chains. Every distinct CDR3 protein forms one entry, paired with its most common genes and DNA. Across this sample there are 780,000 or so distinct CDR3 sequences, with roughly 25% seen only once. The top ten hold roughly 3.5% of the sample. In addition, the sample was reused for a study of T cells of mothers and their children.

The specimen was blood. The source of these receptors is a boy younger than 18 in good health.

There are a few counts of this clonotype. The chain employs TRBV24-1 and TRBJ2-5, with D uncertain. The end of the DNA fits TRBJ2-1 better, so the J call may be wrong. Germline V gene lookup returns CDR1 KGHDR and CDR2 SFDVKD. This CDR3 comprises 13 residues. For the CDR3, the DNA is TGTGCCACCAGTGATATCACCTACGCGGAGCAGTTCTTC. Protein product: CATSDITYAEQFF.

This clonotype has only a few counts. The chain couples TRBV7-6 to TRBJ2-5; TRBD2 agrees at 12 bases. The V segment lost 5 bases and the J segment 5 bases; nucleotides outside the gene matches: 3. Germline CDR1 and CDR2: SGHVS and FNYEAQ. CDR3 length: 14 residues. CDR3 residues: CASSIGLAGETQYF. CDR3 nucleotides: TGTGCCAGCAGCATAGGACTAGCGGGGGAGACCCAGTACTTC.

The chain carries TRBV3-1 and TRBJ2-7; TRBD2 matches 7 bases. The CDR3 consists of 16 residues. The germline gives CDR1 LGHDT, CDR2 YNNKEL (reference sequence). With 0 bases clipped from V and 4 bases from J, the junction kept 9 bases outside the gene matches. The CDR3 DNA reads TGTGCCAGCAGCCAAGAAGGGGAGGGGAGGAGATACGAGCAGTACTTC. This codes for CASSQEGEGRRYEQYF.

This clonotype was detected a few times. The V call is TRBV18, the J call TRBJ1-5; D is uncertain. The germline V and J ends were trimmed by 1 base and 3 bases, with 10 bases remaining between them. The CDR3 sequence is 15 residues long. Germline lookup yields CDR1 KGHSH and CDR2 LQKENI. The chain's CDR3 is CASSPQGSNNQPQHF. For the CDR3, the DNA is TGTGCCAGCTCACCACAAGGATCAAACAATCAGCCCCAGCATTTT.

The chain is built from TRBV7-2 and TRBJ2-5; TRBD1 or TRBD2 may be the D gene (6 bases each). CDR1 is SGHTA, CDR2 FQGNSA, per germline. Trimming cost V 4 bases and J 1 base, with 10 bases left between them. The length of the CDR3 is 14 residues. The CDR3, as DNA: TGTGCCAGCAGCTCTTGGGGGGCCCAAGAGACCCAGTACTTC. Amino acid sequence: CASSSWGAQETQYF.

This clonotype occurred many times. This chain links TRBV12-3 or TRBV12-4 with TRBJ1-5; TRBD1 is a possible D gene (6 bases). V was cut by 6 bases and J by 0 bases, with 12 bases left in between. The length of the CDR3 is 15 residues. CDR3 DNA: TGTGCCAGCAGCCTCACAGGGATTAGCAATCAGCCCCAGCATTTT. This encodes CASSLTGISNQPQHF.

The chain joins TRBV5-1 to TRBJ2-1, with D possibly called TRBD1 or TRBD2 (5 bases each). This CDR3 has 19 amino acids. The germline V gene encodes CDR1 SGHRS and CDR2 YFSETQ. Trimming cost V 4 bases and J 2 bases, with 25 bases left between them. In nucleotides, the CDR3 is TGCGCCAGCAGCCCAAACCTGGGTCGAGGGGAAGGCACCTACAATGAGCAGTTCTTC. As protein: CASSPNLGRGEGTYNEQFF.

This clonotype was recorded only once. The chain joins TRBV3-1 to TRBJ2-4, with 9 bases fitting TRBD2. Germline V gene data show CDR1 as LGHDT and CDR2 as YNNKEL (reference sequence). CDR3 length equals 16 residues. V trimming: 2 bases; J trimming: 8 bases; junction bases outside the gene matches: 10. Here the CDR3 reads CASSQSGTSSSDIQYF. The CDR3 DNA is TGTGCCAGCAGCCAATCCGGGACTAGCTCCTCGGACATTCAGTACTTC. The full variable domain, rest sourced from reference TRBV3-1 and TRBJ2-4, is DTAVSQTPKYLVTQMGNDKSIKCEQNLGHDTMYWYKQDSKKFLKIMFSYNNKELIINETVPNRFSPKSPDKAHLNLHINSLELGDSAVYFCASSQSGTSSSDIQYFGAGTRLSVL.

The V and J genes are TRBV28 and TRBJ2-7; a weak D match, TRBD2 (5 bases). This CDR3 contains 13 residues. Deletions cut 1 base from V and 6 bases from J, with 10 bases between. Per germline, CDR1 MDHEN and CDR2 SYDVKM. This CDR3 is CASSLLREAEQYF. The CDR3 DNA is TGTGCCAGCAGTTTATTGAGGGAAGCCGAGCAGTACTTC.

V gene TRBV29-1 combines with J gene TRBJ1-1, with 11 bases fitting TRBD1. Germline loops: CDR1 SQVTM, CDR2 ANQGSEA. The CDR3 length is 15 residues. V lost 6 bases to trimming and J lost 0 bases; unmatched junction nucleotides: 6. The chain's CDR3 is CSVGTGGFMNTEAFF. The CDR3, as DNA: TGCAGCGTCGGGACAGGGGGATTCATGAACACTGAAGCTTTCTTT.

This chain links TRBV29-1 with TRBJ2-7, with D perhaps TRBD1 (6 bases). The CDR3 consists of 15 residues. Trimming pared 1 base from V and 3 bases from J, leaving 16 bases between. Germline V gene lookup returns CDR1 SQVTM and CDR2 ANQGSEA. The CDR3 DNA reads TGCAGCGTTGAAGGTTGGGGGCTGTTGGGCTACGAGCAGTACTTC. Residues: CSVEGWGLLGYEQYF.

This clonotype was recorded many times. The genes are TRBV27 and TRBJ2-6; no clear D. The CDR3 spans 13 residues. The germline gives CDR1 MNHEY, CDR2 SMNVEV (reference sequence). Trimming cost V 0 bases and J 3 bases, with 0 bases left between them. The CDR3 sequence: CASSLSGANVLTF. For the CDR3, the DNA is TGTGCCAGCAGTTTATCTGGGGCCAACGTCCTGACTTTC.

The chain employs TRBV5-6 and TRBJ2-3; D is uncertain. This CDR3 spans 13 amino acids. Germline V CDR1 and CDR2: SGHDT, YYEEEE. Trimming removed 4 bases from V and 7 bases from J, with 13 bases in between. CDR3 nucleotide sequence: TGTGCCAGCAGCCAACCTAACGAGTATACGCAGTATTTT. It specifies CASSQPNEYTQYF.